The 10 T cell receptor beta chains below come from one sample, sequenced in a study of control samples from healthy donors and cancer patients. The assay was immunoSEQ multiplex PCR, and TCRdb's table has in-frame clones only and misses some. Of fewer than 500,000 clones listed, about 93% are singletons. Sequencing input: PBMCs. All receptors come from a middle-aged man with head and neck cancer.

V usage is TRBV29-1 and J usage is TRBJ2-3, with TRBD2 identical over 8 bases. The germline V gene has CDR1 SQVTM and CDR2 ANQGSEA. This CDR3 spans 13 amino acids. The J segment lost 3 bases and the V segment lost 4 bases, leaving 3 bases of the junction unmatched. DNA for the CDR3: TGCAGCGTTGTTCCGGGAGGGACAGATACGCAGTATTTT. Translation: CSVVPGGTDTQYF.

The chain uses TRBV19 and TRBJ1-5; D not certain. The CDR3 length is 13 residues. Trimming stripped 0 bases from V and 5 bases from J, with 5 bases between. The germline V gene encodes CDR1 LNHDA and CDR2 SQIVND (reference sequence). CDR3: CASSIDPDQPQHF. The DNA for the CDR3 is TGTGCCAGTAGTATAGATCCAGATCAGCCCCAGCATTTT.

The chain couples TRBV7-9 to TRBJ2-1; tentatively, D is TRBD2 (6 bases). The CDR3 spans 15 residues. Per germline, CDR1 SEHNR and CDR2 FQNEAQ (reference sequence). V was shortened by 8 bases and J by 5 bases, with 19 bases between the two germline ends. The CDR3 sequence: CASSPAIAANNEQFF. CDR3 DNA: TGTGCCAGCTCCCCCGCTATAGCGGCAAACAATGAGCAGTTCTTC.

V gene TRBV11-3 combines with J gene TRBJ2-2, with D tentatively TRBD2 (6 bases). The CDR3 consists of 15 residues. V lost 2 bases to trimming and J lost 4 bases, with 11 bases between them. Germline CDR1 reads SGHNT; CDR2 reads YENEEA. The CDR3 reads CASSLSISGTGELFF. The CDR3 DNA reads as TGTGCCAGCAGCTTATCAATTAGCGGCACCGGGGAGCTGTTTTTT.

CDR3 sequence reads: CASSPNRGSEAFF. As DNA, the CDR3 is TGTGCCAGCAGTCCCAATAGGGGGAGTGAAGCTTTCTTT. The V gene is TRBV28, the J gene TRBJ1-1, with D possibly matching TRBD1 (6 bases). Per germline, CDR1 MDHEN and CDR2 SYDVKM. The germline V and J ends were trimmed by 5 bases and 7 bases, with 14 bases remaining between them. The CDR3 contains 13 residues.

The chain has TRBV27 and TRBJ2-7; D unclear. Germline V lookup: CDR1 MNHEY, CDR2 SMNVEV (reference sequence). CDR3 length: 12 amino acids. V was cut by 6 bases and J by 7 bases, with 13 bases left in between. CDR3 loop: CASRDHPEEQYF. The DNA of the CDR3 is TGTGCCAGCAGGGACCATCCTGAGGAGCAGTACTTC.

This chain links TRBV4-2 with TRBJ2-1; TRBD2 matches at 7 bases. CDR1 is LGHNA and CDR2 is YNFKEQ in the germline V gene. V dropped 0 bases and J dropped 4; count of bases not matched to a gene: 9. This CDR3 has 17 amino acids. In DNA form, the CDR3 reads TGTGCCAGCAGCCAAGATGGGCACAGCGGGGTGTACAATGAGCAGTTCTTC. Its protein is CASSQDGHSGVYNEQFF.

The V gene is TRBV3-1 (or the pseudogene TRBV3-2), the J gene TRBJ2-1; TRBD2 is a possible D gene (6 bases). Germline V gene lookup returns CDR1 LGHDT and CDR2 YNNKEL (reference sequence). The CDR3 is 16 residues long. Trimming shortened V by 0 bases and J by 4 bases, and 13 bases separated the two germline ends. The CDR3 reads CASSQDLGAGYNEQFF. The CDR3 DNA follows: TGTGCCAGCAGCCAAGATTTAGGAGCGGGTTACAATGAGCAGTTCTTC.

V gene TRBV29-1 combines with J gene TRBJ1-1; maybe TRBD1 (6 bases). V was pared by 2 bases and J by 4 bases, with 14 bases between. This CDR3 is 14 amino acids long. Germline V gene lookup returns CDR1 SQVTM and CDR2 ANQGSEA. The DNA of the CDR3 is TGCAGCGTTGAATACGGGGGGCGGGGCACTGAAGCTTTCTTT. Translating gives CSVEYGGRGTEAFF.

V and J are TRBV9 and TRBJ1-2, with unresolved D. Trimming pared 3 bases from V and 0 bases from J, leaving 15 bases between. Germline CDR1 reads SGDLS; CDR2 reads YYNGEE. The CDR3 length is 16 residues. The CDR3 here is CASSALYVDSNYGYTF. In DNA form, the CDR3 reads TGTGCCAGCAGCGCGTTATATGTGGACTCTAACTATGGCTACACCTTC.